Listed below are T cell receptor beta chains from one sample, sequenced in a study of shared clonotypes between healthy human individuals. This table comes from immunoSEQ multiplex PCR, and its TCRdb copy is limited to in-frame clones, with some not included. The sample has approximately 1,500,000 clones, roughly 98% seen once. Sequencing was carried out using naive CD4+ T cells sorted from blood. These receptors all come from a man aged 25 to 45 in good health. Each CDR3 is given without its conserved first and last residue. Each record gives: J gene, V gene, CDR3 protein.

J: TRBJ2-7
V: TRBV2
CDR3: ASTPTGAYEQY

J: TRBJ2-5
V: TRBV7-8
CDR3: ASSLVGGSY

J: TRBJ1-2
V: TRBV20-1
CDR3: SAPLASGYT

J: TRBJ2-3
V: TRBV29-1
CDR3: SVLAGNTDTQY

J: TRBJ2-1
V: TRBV28
CDR3: ASSSGTGQF

J: TRBJ2-1
V: TRBV5-1
CDR3: ASSPWLARTSGYNEQF

J: TRBJ1-5
V: TRBV7-9
CDR3: ASSSAGTGGYQPQH

J: TRBJ2-7
V: TRBV30
CDR3: AWSRSPRGSSYEQY

J: TRBJ2-3
V: TRBV4-1
CDR3: ASRHYGYGTDTQY

J: TRBJ1-1
V: TRBV6-5
CDR3: ASSYSTGVNTEAF